The 5 T cell receptor beta chains in this list originate from one sample, sequenced in a study of T-cell memory formation after mild COVID-19. TCRdb reprocessed the 5' RACE reads via MiXCR and lists one record per CDR3 protein. The table includes roughly 140,000 distinct CDR3 sequences, 11% to 15% detected once. Sequenced: PBMCs or a T cell subset sorted from them (not recorded which). All receptors come from an adult woman who had mild COVID-19 (a few samples of this study predate the infection). Cell type and time point are not known.

V gene TRBV2 combines with J gene TRBJ2-1; 7 nucleotides agree with TRBD1. The germline gives CDR1 SNHLY, CDR2 FYNNEI. This CDR3 has 15 amino acids. V trimming: 0 bases; J trimming: 5 bases; junction bases outside the gene matches: 4. CDR3 sequence (DNA): TGTGCCAGCAGTGAAGCACAGGGGTTCAACAATGAGCAGTTCTTC. Protein product: CASSEAQGFNNEQFF.

This clonotype has just one count. The chain employs TRBV11-2 and TRBJ2-7, with D perhaps TRBD2 (5 bases). The CDR3 contains 17 residues. Germline lookup yields CDR1 SGHAT and CDR2 FQNNGV. Trimming took off 5 bases at V and 6 bases at J, with 26 bases between the two ends. The CDR3 reads CASSPRRGVPGEFEQYF. The DNA of the CDR3 is TGTGCCAGCAGCCCCCGGAGAGGCGTCCCTGGGGAGTTCGAGCAGTACTTC.

This clonotype has ten or more counts. This sequence joins TRBV12-3 or TRBV12-4 and TRBJ2-3; D is unclear. Deletions cut 5 bases from V and 4 bases from J, with 7 bases between. This CDR3 spans 12 amino acids. CDR3 protein: CASSPDPDTQYF. Written as DNA, the CDR3 is TGTGCCAGCAGTCCCGACCCAGATACGCAGTATTTT.

This clonotype showed up just a few times. This sequence joins TRBV4-1 and TRBJ2-3, with TRBD1 as a possible D gene (7 bases). V was shortened by 1 base and J by 0 bases, with 11 bases between the two germline ends. This CDR3 is built from 16 residues. CDR1 and CDR2 (germline): MGHRA, YSYEKL. The CDR3 region is CASSQAQGGSTDTQYF. The DNA for the CDR3 is TGCGCCAGCAGCCAAGCTCAGGGGGGAAGCACAGATACGCAGTATTTT.

CDR3 DNA sequence: TGTGCCAGCAGCCCTGGGGCCTTAGTGGGGTCCTACGAGCAGTACTTC. It is translated as CASSPGALVGSYEQYF. The chain couples TRBV7-3 to TRBJ2-7; maybe TRBD1 (5 bases). In germline, CDR1 is SGHTA, CDR2 FQGTGA. Trimming removed 5 bases at V and 1 base at J, with 18 bases between. There are 16 residues in the CDR3.